Listed below are T cell receptor beta chains from one sample, sequenced in a study of blood T cell repertoires in COVID-19. Generated by immunoSEQ multiplex PCR, the TCRdb table keeps only in-frame clones and is missing some. The sample carries about 240,000 clones, around 84% recorded once. The sequenced material came from peripheral blood. These receptor sequences come from a woman aged 70-85 years with active or convalescent COVID-19. CDR3s include the opening cysteine and the closing phenylalanine or tryptophan. The D gene is left open where the match is weak. Rows may omit the clone size; those that give it use once, few, many or a size class.

TRBV4-1	TRBJ1-5	NA	NA	TGCGCCAGCAGCCAAGATGGGAGCCCCGGGGATCAGCCCCAGCATTTT	CASSQDGSPGDQPQHF
TRBV29-1	TRBJ2-2	NA	few	TGCAGCGTTGCGGGCGGGGACACCGGGGAGCTGTTTTTT	CSVAGGDTGELFF
TRBV11-2	TRBJ1-6	NA	NA	TGTGCCAGCAGCTTAAGGAGCTCCTATAATTCACCCCTCCACTTT	CASSLRSSYNSPLHF
TRBV18	TRBJ1-3	NA	NA	TGTGCCAGCTCACCAGGGGCGGAAAACACCATATATTTT	CASSPGAENTIYF
TRBV9	TRBJ1-1	TRBD1	NA	TGTGCCAGCAGCGTAGAACCCAAGGGGGCCACTGAAGCTTTCTTT	CASSVEPKGATEAFF
TRBV7-2	TRBJ1-5	TRBD1	NA	TGTGCCAGCAGCTTAGCGACAGGGGTTGACCAGCCCCAGCATTTT	CASSLATGVDQPQHF
TRBV19	TRBJ1-2	NA	NA	TGTGCCAGTTCTAGGCAGCCCTATGGCTACACCTTC	CASSRQPYGYTF
TRBV19	TRBJ2-3	TRBD1	NA	TGTGCCAGTGCCCTGACAGGGAATACGCAGTATTTT	CASALTGNTQYF
TRBV6-5	TRBJ1-1	TRBD1	NA	TGTGCCAGCAGCCCCGGGACAGTGAACACTGAAGCTTTCTTT	CASSPGTVNTEAFF
TRBV29-1	TRBJ2-7	NA	once	TGCAGCGTTGTCGGGGGGCGGTCCTACGAGCAGTACTTC	CSVVGGRSYEQYF
TRBV28	TRBJ2-4	TRBD1	NA	TGTGCCAGCAGTTTATTGACAGGGGTAAACATTCAGTACTTC	CASSLLTGVNIQYF
TRBV7-9	TRBJ1-1	TRBD1	NA	TGTGCCAGCAGCTTCGAAGGGGGCAACACTGAAGCTTTCTTT	CASSFEGGNTEAFF
TRBV9	TRBJ1-6	NA	NA	TGTGCCAGCAGCGTTCGGGGAGATGATTCACCCCTCCACTTT	CASSVRGDDSPLHF
TRBV5-6	TRBJ1-4	TRBD1	few	TGTGCCAGCAGCGCGCAGGGACAGGGGATCGAAAAACTGTTTTTT	CASSAQGQGIEKLFF
TRBV4-3	TRBJ2-7	NA	NA	TGCGCCAGCAGCCAAGCAGGGTATTTGGGAGAGCAGTACTTC	CASSQAGYLGEQYF
TRBV5-4	TRBJ1-2	NA	NA	TGTGCCAGCAGCTCGGAAACAGGGGGCTACACCTTC	CASSSETGGYTF
TRBV24-1	TRBJ2-3	TRBD2	NA	TGTGCCACCAGTGATCGTAGCGGGGGAAAAGATACGCAGTATTTT	CATSDRSGGKDTQYF
TRBV7-2	TRBJ1-3	NA	NA	TGTGCCAGCAGCTCGACAGTTTCTGGAAACACCATATATTTT	CASSSTVSGNTIYF
TRBV4-2	TRBJ2-6	TRBD1	NA	TGTGCCAGCAGCCAACCCGGAGGGACAGGGAGGTCTGGGGCCAACGTCCTGACTTTC	CASSQPGGTGRSGANVLTF
TRBV21-1	TRBJ1-1	NA	NA	TGTGCCAGCAGCACTGGACAGGACCTCACTGAAGCTTTCTTT	CASSTGQDLTEAFF
TRBV19	TRBJ2-5	TRBD2	NA	TGTGCCAGTAGTGCGAGCGGGGGGATAGAGACCCAGTACTTC	CASSASGGIETQYF
TRBV15	TRBJ2-7	TRBD1	few	TGTGCCACCAGCAAGGGACAGTTCGACGAGCAGTACTTC	CATSKGQFDEQYF
TRBV5-4	TRBJ1-1	TRBD1	NA	TGTGCCAGCAGCCAACAGGGGGCGTTCGCTGAAGCTTTCTTT	CASSQQGAFAEAFF
TRBV28	TRBJ2-5	TRBD2	once	TGTGCCAGCAGTCTAGGCCAGCGGGGGGCTCACCTAGAGACCCAGTACTTC	CASSLGQRGAHLETQYF
TRBV5-6	TRBJ1-1	NA	NA	TGTGCCAGCAGCCCCGGGCGAAGGGGAGGGAGAGTAGCTTTCTTT	CASSPGRRGGRVAFF
TRBV5-4	TRBJ1-2	TRBD1	NA	TGTGCCAGCTGGGCCTACAGGGGAAGAGTCTATGGCTACACCTTC	CASWAYRGRVYGYTF
TRBV24-1	TRBJ2-3	NA	once	TGTGCCACCAGTAGGCGACAGCAGACAGATACGCAGTATTTT	CATSRRQQTDTQYF
TRBV11-3	TRBJ1-2	NA	NA	TGTGCCAGCAGACGCCGGGATCAAGCTAACTATGGCTACACCTTC	CASRRRDQANYGYTF
TRBV12-3/TRBV12-4	TRBJ1-2	NA	NA	TGTGCCAGCCGGACAGAGCTCTATGGCTACACCTTC	CASRTELYGYTF
TRBV21-1	TRBJ2-7	NA	NA	TGTGCCAGCCTAAGCGGTGCCTACGAGCAGTACTTC	CASLSGAYEQYF
TRBV7-2	TRBJ1-2	NA	NA	TGTGCCAGCAGCTTAGCAGGCGGCGGACTTGGGGGCTACACCTTC	CASSLAGGGLGGYTF
TRBV5-6	TRBJ1-4	TRBD1	NA	TGTGCCAGCAGCTTGGGGGCTACAGGGGTGGGACCCGAAAAACTGTTTTTT	CASSLGATGVGPEKLFF
TRBV7-2	TRBJ1-6	NA	NA	TGTGCCAGCAGCTTAGTATGGAGGGGTAATTCACCCCTCCACTTT	CASSLVWRGNSPLHF
TRBV3-1/TRBV3-2	TRBJ2-1	TRBD2	NA	TGTGCCAGCAGTTCCCTCGGCGGGGGGGCGAGTGAGCAGTTCTTC	CASSSLGGGASEQFF
TRBV24-1	TRBJ1-4	TRBD1	NA	TGTGCCGCCAGGACAGGGACAGGGTGTGTAAAACTGTTTTTT	CAARTGTGCVKLFF
TRBV7-6	TRBJ1-1	NA	NA	TGTGCCAGCAGCCCCATCCGGGGACTGGCGGACACTGAAGCTTTCTTT	CASSPIRGLADTEAFF
TRBV5-6	TRBJ1-5	TRBD1	NA	TGTGCCAGCAGCCGGAACAGGGGTGGGAGCAATCAGCCCCAGCATTTT	CASSRNRGGSNQPQHF
TRBV4-3	TRBJ1-3	TRBD1	NA	TGCGCCAGTCGAGAAACAGGGGTCGGAAACACCATATATTTT	CASRETGVGNTIYF
TRBV7-9	TRBJ2-7	NA	NA	TGTGCCAGCAGCTTAACTCCCATTGGAGCCTACGAGCAGTACTTC	CASSLTPIGAYEQYF
TRBV6-6	TRBJ2-5	NA	NA	TGTGCCAGCAGTCCCAACCTAGGCCTCGGAGAGACCCAGTACTTC	CASSPNLGLGETQYF
TRBV9	TRBJ1-1	NA	NA	TGTGCCAGCAGCCCGTGGGGCGGGACGAACACTGAAGCTTTCTTT	CASSPWGGTNTEAFF
TRBV19	TRBJ1-2	NA	NA	TGTGCCAGTTTTAGGGGGAACGGCTACACCTTC	CASFRGNGYTF
TRBV14	TRBJ1-2	NA	NA	TGTGCCAGCAGCCAAGACCCGGTCGTCTATGGCTACACCTTC	CASSQDPVVYGYTF
TRBV25-1	TRBJ1-6	NA	NA	TGTGCCAGCAGTGACGTTGCGGGGGGCAGGAATTCACCCCTCCACTTT	CASSDVAGGRNSPLHF
TRBV5-5	TRBJ1-5	TRBD1	NA	TGTGCCAGCAGCTGGGGGACAGGGCAGGGGCAGCCCCAGCATTTT	CASSWGTGQGQPQHF
TRBV11-2	TRBJ1-6	NA	NA	TGTGCCAGCATGGGGGGAGGTGCCGACGCACCCCTCCACTTT	CASMGGGADAPLHF
TRBV21-1	TRBJ1-5	NA	NA	TGTGCCAGCAGCCTGGAGGGGTCTAGGGAGCCCCAGCATTTT	CASSLEGSREPQHF
TRBV27	TRBJ1-1	TRBD1	NA	TGTGCCAGCAGTCCCCGAGACAGGGTGGGGAAAGCTTTCTTT	CASSPRDRVGKAFF
TRBV4-3	TRBJ2-1	NA	NA	TGCGCCAGCAGCCAAGGGAACAGGGCGAATGAGCAGTTCTTC	CASSQGNRANEQFF
TRBV6-2/TRBV6-3	TRBJ1-1	TRBD1	NA	TGTGCCAGCAGCAAAACTACAGGGGGCACTGAAGCTTTCTTT	CASSKTTGGTEAFF
TRBV5-4	TRBJ1-2	TRBD1	NA	TGTGCCAGCAGCCTCGCGACAGGGCACTACACCTTC	CASSLATGHYTF
TRBV4-3	TRBJ1-1	NA	NA	TGCGCCAGCAGCCAAGGGGCAGTCATGAACACTGAAGCTTTCTTT	CASSQGAVMNTEAFF
TRBV4-3	TRBJ1-2	NA	few	TGCGCCAGCAGCCAAGATGTGCAGCGAGGCTATGGCTACACCTTC	CASSQDVQRGYGYTF